Listed here is a single T cell receptor (beta chain). TCR beta sequences were obtained from blood CD8+ and CD4+ T cells. It was negative isolation that provided the CD8+ and CD4+ T cells, whereas TEMRA cells were enriched by FACS. The authors reverse transcribed about 0.5 to 1 ug RNA with random hexamers. TCRdb processed the immunoSEQ multiplex PCR reads anew with MiXCR; each CDR3 protein has one entry. Of about 180,000 distinct CDR3 sequences in the sample, approximately 93% were seen once. This specimen comes from a study of CD8 T cells in Susac syndrome. The source is a human donor with multiple sclerosis. Material: CD4+ T cells from PBMCs.

CDR3 nucleotides: TGTGCCAGCAGACTACAGGGGATCAACACTGAAGCTTTCTTT. As protein: CASRLQGINTEAFF. The chain is built from TRBV12-3 or TRBV12-4 and TRBJ1-1, with 7 positions matching TRBD1. The CDR3 has 14 amino acids. The junction had 6 bases not matched to a gene; V was cut back by 6 bases and J by 2 bases.